These T cell receptor beta chains were read from a single sample in a study of T cells in localized non-small cell lung cancer. The data were produced by immunoSEQ multiplex PCR, yet TCRdb's version contains in-frame clones alone and is incomplete. The sample includes approximately 32,000 clones, over 70% of them seen just once. The sequencing used peripheral blood, collected before any cancer treatment. All receptors come from a male donor aged 60 or over with stage III squamous cell lung carcinoma. CDR3s include the opening cysteine and the closing phenylalanine or tryptophan. D genes are given only for firm matches. The size of a clone is reported for some rows only, either as once, few or many, or as a class for expanded clones.

>TRBJ2-6|TRBV9|NA|TRBD1
CASSPTAPGQGSGANVLTF
TGTGCCAGCAGCCCCACTGCCCCGGGACAGGGGTCTGGGGCCAACGTCCTGACTTTC
>TRBJ2-3|TRBV5-1|NA|NA
CASSVGGMGGSTDTQYF
TGCGCCAGCAGCGTAGGGGGAATGGGCGGGTCCACAGATACGCAGTATTTT
>TRBJ1-1|TRBV6-6|once|NA
CASSWENTEAFF
TGTGCCAGCAGTTGGGAGAACACTGAAGCTTTCTTT
>TRBJ2-2|TRBV5-1|NA|NA
CASSLAPANTGELFF
TGCGCCAGCAGCTTGGCCCCAGCGAACACCGGGGAGCTGTTTTTT
>TRBJ1-5|TRBV2|few|TRBD1
CASSSDRGLGQPQHF
TGTGCCAGCAGCAGCGACAGGGGGCTGGGACAGCCCCAGCATTTT
>TRBJ2-7|TRBV10-2|NA|NA
CASNQGKTYEQYF
TGCGCCAGCAACCAGGGAAAAACCTACGAGCAGTACTTC
>TRBJ1-1|TRBV5-1|NA|TRBD1
CASSFQGVATEAFF
TGCGCCAGCAGCTTCCAGGGGGTTGCCACTGAAGCTTTCTTT
>TRBJ2-5|TRBV11-2|NA|NA
CASSLGLTGTLETQYF
TGTGCCAGCAGTTTAGGGCTAACCGGGACTTTAGAGACCCAGTACTTC
>TRBJ2-1|TRBV7-6|NA|TRBD2
CASSLTGTSGIGEQFF
TGTGCCAGCAGCTTAACCGGGACTAGCGGGATTGGCGAGCAGTTCTTC
>TRBJ2-3|TRBV18|few|NA
CASSPPRVTGTDTQYF
TGTGCCAGCTCACCACCGCGCGTGACGGGCACAGATACGCAGTATTTT
>TRBJ1-5|TRBV27|NA|NA
CASSLNDDNQPQHF
TGTGCCAGCAGTTTAAATGACGACAATCAGCCCCAGCATTTT
>TRBJ1-5|TRBV19|NA|TRBD1
CASRTGKGFGNQPQHF
TGTGCCAGTAGGACAGGGAAGGGATTCGGCAATCAGCCCCAGCATTTT
>TRBJ2-1|TRBV2|NA|TRBD2
CASSREVDNEQFF
TGTGCCAGCTCCCGGGAGGTAGACAATGAGCAGTTCTTC
>TRBJ2-1|TRBV10-1|NA|NA
CASSKGPGLLNEQFF
TGCGCCAGCAGTAAAGGACCGGGACTCCTAAATGAGCAGTTCTTC
>TRBJ2-7|TRBV7-2|NA|NA
CASSFRHTNSYEQYF
TGTGCCAGCAGCTTTCGTCACACAAACTCCTACGAGCAGTACTTC
>TRBJ1-2|TRBV10-3|NA|NA
CAISGGYGYTF
TGTGCCATCAGTGGAGGGTATGGCTACACCTTC
>TRBJ2-5|TRBV7-9|NA|NA
CASSSPGFQETQYF
TGTGCCAGCAGCTCCCCGGGTTTTCAAGAGACCCAGTACTTC
>TRBJ1-1|TRBV29-1|few|NA
CSGASDTEAFF
TGCAGCGGGGCCTCGGACACTGAAGCTTTCTTT
>TRBJ1-2|TRBV6-5|NA|TRBD1
CASSYSGTGGSGYTF
TGTGCCAGCAGTTATTCCGGGACAGGGGGATCTGGCTACACCTTC
>TRBJ1-2|TRBV28|NA|NA
CASSGRYRYGYTF
TGTGCCAGCAGTGGGCGGTACCGCTATGGCTACACCTTC
>TRBJ2-1|TRBV2|NA|NA
CASSGILPYNEQFF
TGTGCCAGCAGTGGAATTTTACCCTACAATGAGCAGTTCTTC
>TRBJ1-2|TRBV7-2|NA|TRBD1
CASSLGTGLYGYTF
TGTGCCAGCAGCTTAGGGACAGGCCTCTATGGCTACACCTTC
>TRBJ1-6|TRBV7-9|NA|TRBD1
CASSLAGTGRGSPLHF
TGTGCCAGCAGCTTAGCGGGGACAGGGAGGGGTTCACCCCTCCACTTT
>TRBJ2-5|TRBV27|NA|NA
CASSYQETQYF
TGTGCCAGCAGTTACCAAGAGACCCAGTACTTC
>TRBJ1-3|TRBV5-1|NA|NA
CASSKAPRQDLSGNTIYF
TGCGCCAGCAGCAAAGCGCCTAGACAGGATCTCTCTGGAAACACCATATATTTT
>TRBJ1-1|TRBV5-1|NA|NA
CASSLEFGERAFF
TGCGCCAGCAGCTTGGAGTTTGGGGAGAGAGCTTTCTTT
>TRBJ2-1|TRBV10-2|NA|NA
CASRGLGNEQFF
TGCGCCAGCAGGGGACTGGGCAATGAGCAGTTCTTC
>TRBJ2-1|TRBV11-2|once|NA
CASGSGIYNEQFF
TGTGCCAGCGGATCCGGGATTTACAATGAGCAGTTCTTC
>TRBJ1-2|TRBV4-1|NA|NA
CASSQELTAAYGYTF
TGCGCCAGCAGCCAAGAACTTACGGCGGCGTATGGCTACACCTTC
>TRBJ2-7|TRBV5-5|NA|NA
CASSLLTPEQYF
TGTGCCAGCAGCTTGCTAACCCCCGAGCAGTACTTC
>TRBJ2-1|TRBV11-2|once|TRBD2
CASSTRLAGSNEQFF
TGTGCCAGCAGCACAAGACTAGCGGGGAGCAATGAGCAGTTCTTC
>TRBJ1-5|TRBV5-1|NA|NA
CASSLGGHENQPQHF
TGCGCCAGCAGCTTGGGGGGACATGAGAATCAGCCCCAGCATTTT
>TRBJ1-5|TRBV25-1|NA|NA
CASREGNQPQHF
TGTGCCAGCAGGGAGGGGAATCAGCCCCAGCATTTT
>TRBJ1-3|TRBV11-2|NA|NA
CASSSGARSGNTIYF
TGTGCCAGCAGCTCAGGGGCACGCTCTGGAAACACCATATATTTT
>TRBJ1-1|TRBV7-9|NA|NA
CASSPGGAMNTEAFF
TGTGCCAGCAGCCCCGGGGGGGCCATGAACACTGAAGCTTTCTTT
>TRBJ2-1|TRBV6-5|NA|TRBD2
CASSGGGVDYNEQFF
TGTGCCAGCAGTGGGGGGGGTGTTGACTACAATGAGCAGTTCTTC
>TRBJ1-4|TRBV19|NA|NA
CASSIDLGGGAEKLFF
TGTGCCAGTAGTATAGATCTGGGAGGAGGGGCTGAAAAACTGTTTTTT
>TRBJ2-5|TRBV5-4|once|NA
CASSPELALVQETQYF
TGTGCCAGCAGCCCCGAGTTGGCCTTGGTCCAAGAGACCCAGTACTTC
>TRBJ1-2|TRBV7-6|NA|NA
CASSLVQGSFYGYTF
TGTGCCAGCAGCTTAGTCCAGGGAAGCTTCTATGGCTACACCTTC
>TRBJ1-2|TRBV5-1|few|TRBD1
CASSLDQTGNYGYTF
TGCGCCAGCAGCTTAGACCAGACAGGGAACTATGGCTACACCTTC
>TRBJ2-1|TRBV11-2|NA|TRBD2
CASSLLAGAEQFF
TGTGCCAGCAGCTTACTAGCGGGGGCTGAGCAGTTCTTC
>TRBJ1-4|TRBV5-4|NA|NA
CASSPEAGFDEKLFF
TGTGCCAGCAGCCCGGAGGCCGGGTTCGATGAAAAACTGTTTTTT
>TRBJ1-1|TRBV2|NA|NA
CASSADAGNTEAFF
TGTGCCAGCAGTGCTGACGCGGGGAACACTGAAGCTTTCTTT
>TRBJ2-5|TRBV29-1|NA|NA
CSVEDHGGGETQYF
TGCAGCGTTGAAGATCACGGAGGCGGGGAGACCCAGTACTTC
>TRBJ2-3|TRBV2|NA|NA
CASRSETDTQYF
TGTGCCAGCAGATCAGAGACAGATACGCAGTATTTT
>TRBJ2-2|TRBV18|NA|NA
CASSPGPGELFF
TGTGCCAGCTCCCCCGGGCCCGGGGAGCTGTTTTTT
>TRBJ2-1|TRBV6-6|NA|NA
CASSFPQTSSYNEQFF
TGTGCCAGCAGCTTCCCCCAGACGAGCTCCTACAATGAGCAGTTCTTC
>TRBJ2-7|TRBV6-5|NA|TRBD2
CASSKLAGKPYEQYF
TGTGCCAGCAGTAAACTAGCGGGGAAACCCTACGAGCAGTACTTC
>TRBJ2-7|TRBV5-8|NA|NA
CASSLQVAAEEQYF
TGTGCCAGCAGCTTACAGGTGGCCGCGGAGGAGCAGTACTTC
>TRBJ2-1|TRBV5-1|NA|NA
CASTPADPLYNEQFF
TGCGCCAGCACCCCAGCGGACCCCCTCTACAATGAGCAGTTCTTC
>TRBJ1-4|TRBV5-1|NA|NA
CASSLDGQVRPGEKLFF
TGCGCCAGCAGCTTGGATGGGCAGGTTCGGCCTGGTGAAAAACTGTTTTTT